This entry features one T cell receptor (beta chain) sequence. The antigen remains undetermined. Using immunoSEQ multiplex PCR, the repertoire was profiled, and TCRdb retains in-frame clones only, with some absent. Of 1.5 million to 2.5 million clones in the sample, about 94% were seen once. The data were obtained in a study of shared clonotypes between healthy human individuals. Notes on the study in general: The study generally estimated greater richness for naive than memory subsets. Against clonotypes common to all four donors, non-shared ones had lower generation probabilities.

V lost 7 bases to trimming and J lost 8 bases, with 14 bases between them. The germline CDR1 and CDR2 sequences are MNHEY and SVGAGI. This CDR3 has 12 amino acids. CD45RO-negative CD8 cells positively selected for CCR7 made up the naive population, which excluded terminally differentiated effector memory CD45RA+ cells. Recent acute infections and vaccinations were absent in the healthy HIV-negative adult donors. Sample: naive CD8+ T cells sorted from blood. The rearrangement links TRBV6-5 to TRBJ1-2; unclear D gene. This sequence originates from a man between 18 and 29 years old in good health. CDR3 loop: CASTDGGPGYTF. The CDR3 nucleotides are TGTGCCAGCACCGATGGTGGGCCAGGCTACACCTTC.